One and the same sample provided the 13 T cell receptor beta chains below, sequenced in a study of T cell repertoires in cytomegalovirus infection. TCRdb analysed the reads with MiXCR anew, one entry per CDR3 protein. The table has 300,000 to 400,000 distinct CDR3 sequences, 18% seen once; the top ten hold 7.5% to 9.5%. Sequenced: PBMCs. The receptors derive from a human donor in good health (CMV status not recorded). Some clones in this sample may be carry-over from other donors' samples.

This chain connects TRBV7-9 to TRBJ2-1, with TRBD2 matching over 8 bases. The trim removed 0 bases at V and 6 bases at J, leaving 4 bases unmatched. Germline V gene sequence: CDR1 SEHNR, CDR2 FQNEAQ (reference sequence). This CDR3 is 15 amino acids long. The DNA for the CDR3 is TGTGCCAGCAGCTTAGCGGGCGGGGGGCCCAATGAGCAGTTCTTC. This gives the protein CASSLAGGGPNEQFF.

This clonotype was found a few times. At one end, the junction sequence differs from germline, possibly due to a read error. The chain employs TRBV6-2 or TRBV6-3 and TRBJ1-1; no clear D. Germline V lookup: CDR1 MNHEY, CDR2 SVGEGT. CDR3 length: 16 residues. The CDR3 DNA reads as TGTGCCAGCAGTTACTTCTTGACTATGGGGAACCCTGAAGCTTTCTTT. This sequence encodes CASSYFLTMGNPEAFF.

This clonotype occurred many times. The V call is TRBV6-5, the J call TRBJ2-3, with a weak D call TRBD2 (7 bases). The CDR3 length is 13 residues. V gave up 5 bases and J gave up 8 bases, with 14 bases separating them. Germline-derived CDR1 and CDR2 are MNHEY and SVGAGI. The CDR3 loop is CASSRRGRRTQYF. The CDR3 DNA sequence: TGTGCCAGCAGTAGGCGGGGGCGGCGTACGCAGTATTTT.

This clonotype has at least ten counts. The chain employs TRBV7-2 and TRBJ2-5, with a weak D call TRBD1 (5 bases). Germline loops: CDR1 SGHTA, CDR2 FQGNSA. This CDR3 comprises 14 residues. The V and J ends lost 4 bases and 7 bases respectively, with 16 bases between them. In nucleotides, the CDR3 is TGTGCCAGCAGCTCAAGGCACAGGCTGGGGACCCAGTACTTC. It translates to CASSSRHRLGTQYF.

This clonotype showed up just a few times. The CDR3 is CSARDPGYTF. CDR3 coding DNA: TGCAGTGCTAGAGACCCGGGCTACACCTTC. V is TRBV20-1 and J is TRBJ1-2; D is uncertain. Germline V lookup: CDR1 DFQATT, CDR2 SNEGSKA (reference sequence). The CDR3 covers 10 residues. V was trimmed by 0 bases and J by 8 bases, leaving 4 bases between them.

This clonotype was picked up a small number of times. CDR3 sequence (DNA): TGTGCCAGCACAAAAGATAACAGGACGAGCTCCTATAATTCACCCCTCCACTTT. Translating gives CASTKDNRTSSYNSPLHF. The V gene is TRBV27, the J gene TRBJ1-6, with D possibly TRBD1 on 5 matching bases. V was cut by 7 bases and J by 0 bases, with 19 bases left in between. This CDR3 is 18 amino acids long. The germline V gene has CDR1 MNHEY and CDR2 SMNVEV (reference sequence).

The chain joins TRBV5-5 to TRBJ1-1, with 8 bases identical to TRBD1. Looked up from germline, CDR1 is SGHKS and CDR2 is YYEKEE (reference sequence). There are 14 residues in the CDR3. V was pared by 4 bases and J by 11 bases, with 13 bases of the junction left unmatched. CDR3 sequence reads: CASSRAGGEVMAFF. CDR3 coding DNA: TGTGCCAGCAGCCGCGCAGGGGGCGAGGTAATGGCTTTCTTT.

The chain combines TRBV6-2 or TRBV6-3 with TRBJ2-1; TRBD2 aligns across 10 bases. V dropped 6 bases and J dropped 7; count of bases not matched to a gene: 9. This CDR3 spans 15 amino acids. Germline V gives CDR1 MNHEY, CDR2 SVGEGT. CDR3 region: CASRHGLAEGNEQFF. CDR3 DNA: TGTGCCAGCAGACACGGACTAGCGGAGGGGAATGAGCAGTTCTTC.

There are a few counts of this clonotype. This chain joins TRBV18 and TRBJ2-5, with 9 bases aligning to TRBD2. CDR3 length equals 15 residues. Losses at the gene ends were 3 bases for V and 2 bases for J; bases not matched to a gene: 4. CDR1 is KGHSH, CDR2 LQKENI, per germline. The CDR3 spells CASSPGLAEQETQYF. CDR3 DNA sequence: TGTGCCAGCTCACCGGGACTAGCCGAGCAAGAGACCCAGTACTTC.

The V and J genes are TRBV10-3 and TRBJ2-2, with 8 bases aligning to TRBD2. Germline V gene sequence: CDR1 ENHRY, CDR2 SYGVKD. Unmatched junction bases numbered 4, after V lost 8 bases and J lost 5 bases. The CDR3 runs to 13 residues. In DNA, the CDR3 is TGTGCCATCGTGCTAGCGGGTACCGGGGAGCTGTTTTTT. As protein: CAIVLAGTGELFF.

This clonotype was recorded at least ten times. V usage is TRBV11-2 and J usage is TRBJ1-3; D is ambiguous. CDR1 is SGHAT, CDR2 FQNNGV, per germline. CDR3 length: 18 residues. The ends were cut back, 4 bases at V and 4 bases at J, with 23 bases in the middle. CDR3 coding DNA: TGTGCCAGCAGCTCCTATACGATGGATGACGGCCAGGGAAACACCATATATTTT. Translation: CASSSYTMDDGQGNTIYF.

The table lists this clonotype with a few counts. The chain has TRBV29-1 and TRBJ2-1; D perhaps matches TRBD2 (5 bases). Trimming shortened V by 4 bases and J by 3 bases, and 7 bases separated the two germline ends. Looked up from germline, CDR1 is SQVTM and CDR2 is ANQGSEA. The CDR3 is 12 amino acids. The CDR3 protein is CSVVRDYNEQFF. The CDR3 region has the DNA TGCAGCGTTGTTCGGGACTACAATGAGCAGTTCTTC.

The V gene is TRBV18, the J gene TRBJ2-2; no definite D call. CDR1 KGHSH and CDR2 LQKENI come from the germline V gene. This CDR3 is 14 amino acids long. Trimming removed 3 bases from V and 2 bases from J, with 7 bases in between. CDR3 protein: CASSPFTNTGELFF. In DNA form, the CDR3 reads TGTGCCAGCTCACCTTTTACTAACACCGGGGAGCTGTTTTTT.